These T cell receptor beta chains were read from a single sample in a study of cytomegalovirus exposure and HLA in healthy donors. Clones were sequenced by immunoSEQ multiplex PCR, and TCRdb holds only the in-frame ones, with some missing. The sample has 150,000 to 200,000 clones; around 81% are singletons. Sequenced sample: PBMCs. All receptors come from a young woman in good health and CMV-seropositive. CDR3s include the opening cysteine and the closing phenylalanine or tryptophan. Some rows have no size entry. The others give once, few or many, or a class for an expanded clone.

abundance: -
v_gene: TRBV15
CDR3aa: CATSRVRQGANTIYF

abundance: once
v_gene: TRBV30
CDR3aa: CAWSVPIAGLETQYF

abundance: -
v_gene: TRBV6-4
CDR3aa: CASSDPGTGNYGYTF

abundance: -
v_gene: TRBV7-2
CDR3aa: CASSLAGRNNEQFF

abundance: -
v_gene: TRBV9
CDR3aa: CASSEGAGAGLMSYNEQFF

abundance: -
v_gene: TRBV29-1
CDR3aa: CSPGTLGSGDGYTF

abundance: -
v_gene: TRBV28
CDR3aa: CASSLYRESEQFF

abundance: -
v_gene: TRBV2
CDR3aa: CASSEARGRGKKKQYF

abundance: -
v_gene: TRBV7-2
CDR3aa: CASSLEGFGAGPNYEQYF

abundance: once
v_gene: TRBV29-1
CDR3aa: CSVSYFRQGSGNTIYF

abundance: -
v_gene: TRBV4-1
CDR3aa: CASSQKGQEKSNQPQHF

abundance: -
v_gene: TRBV5-4
CDR3aa: CASSLTAGGPTDTQYF

abundance: few
v_gene: TRBV9
CDR3aa: CASSLGTVNQPQHF

abundance: -
v_gene: TRBV19
CDR3aa: CASNQGWNQPQHF

abundance: -
v_gene: TRBV19
CDR3aa: CASSISGRWSYNEQFF

abundance: -
v_gene: TRBV7-9
CDR3aa: CASSLFLAGVHTGELFF

abundance: -
v_gene: TRBV27
CDR3aa: CASREAPQKTQYF

abundance: -
v_gene: TRBV9
CDR3aa: CASSSTPTGFSGNTIYF

abundance: -
v_gene: TRBV28
CDR3aa: CASSFNRQPQHF

abundance: -
v_gene: TRBV5-1
CDR3aa: CASSLPSVDEQFF

abundance: -
v_gene: TRBV7-9
CDR3aa: CASSLASGGTTDTQYF

abundance: -
v_gene: TRBV7-9
CDR3aa: CASSIQPPQETQYF

abundance: -
v_gene: TRBV19
CDR3aa: CASSTGLAGAHEQFF

abundance: few
v_gene: TRBV7-9
CDR3aa: CASSPQGGADNQPQHF

abundance: -
v_gene: TRBV6-6
CDR3aa: CASSYTQGWEQYF

abundance: -
v_gene: TRBV6-5
CDR3aa: CASSLTGGSYEQYF

abundance: -
v_gene: TRBV5-1
CDR3aa: CASSGPGKETQYF

abundance: -
v_gene: TRBV2
CDR3aa: CASSGYRGNEQFF

abundance: -
v_gene: TRBV27
CDR3aa: CASSLDTTYQETQYF

abundance: -
v_gene: TRBV6-1
CDR3aa: CATRITSSGNTIYF

abundance: -
v_gene: TRBV28
CDR3aa: CASSLWDRGEAFF

abundance: -
v_gene: TRBV7-2
CDR3aa: CASSSLTSGGVSRYEQYF

abundance: -
v_gene: TRBV7-6
CDR3aa: CASSSDREAFF

abundance: -
v_gene: TRBV6-4
CDR3aa: CASSASAGESDTQYF

abundance: -
v_gene: TRBV2
CDR3aa: CASSWDRTNAFF

abundance: -
v_gene: TRBV15
CDR3aa: CATSRETGGGQPQHF

abundance: -
v_gene: TRBV5-1
CDR3aa: CASSPEGDSIAGYTF

abundance: -
v_gene: TRBV19
CDR3aa: CASREGVAYGYTF

abundance: -
v_gene: TRBV5-4
CDR3aa: CATRGGSQNSPLHF

abundance: -
v_gene: TRBV5-1
CDR3aa: CASSLDRMNTEAFF

abundance: -
v_gene: TRBV7-9
CDR3aa: CASSSGTGNQPQHF

abundance: -
v_gene: TRBV6-4
CDR3aa: CASSPNPMTFMASEQFF

abundance: -
v_gene: TRBV18
CDR3aa: CASTQGQPATNEKLFF

abundance: -
v_gene: TRBV29-1
CDR3aa: CSVEDGPWQGGGYTF

abundance: -
v_gene: TRBV30
CDR3aa: CAWSGDRGWREQYF

abundance: -
v_gene: TRBV7-8
CDR3aa: CASSSAGLNGASPLHF

abundance: -
v_gene: TRBV4-1
CDR3aa: CASSQDWDSARGGYTF

abundance: -
v_gene: TRBV6-5
CDR3aa: CASSYYSRNEQFF

abundance: -
v_gene: TRBV28
CDR3aa: CASSLQGVDEKLFF

abundance: -
v_gene: TRBV6-1
CDR3aa: CASSEGGHIVSQPQHF

abundance: -
v_gene: TRBV9
CDR3aa: CASSQGLGELFF

abundance: -
v_gene: TRBV29-1
CDR3aa: CSVDERGALEQFF

abundance: -
v_gene: TRBV6-5
CDR3aa: CASRTDRANGYTF

abundance: -
v_gene: TRBV7-9
CDR3aa: CASSAGTSQSYTQYF

abundance: -
v_gene: TRBV11-3
CDR3aa: CASSLPDKLNTEAFF